The T cell receptor beta chain under discussion was sequenced for a study of blood T cell repertoires in COVID-19. Study-level background: Italy, Spain and the United States were the sources of the convalescent and acute COVID-19 samples. Nucleic acid was either cDNA or gDNA, and it came from T cells, B-cell-depleted T cells, or PBMCs.

The CDR3 length is 14 residues. Trimming took off 2 bases at V and 10 bases at J, with 15 bases between the two ends. Germline values: CDR1 MGHRA, CDR2 YSYEKL. Methods used by the authors: Amplification of reference gene primers was used by the study to estimate nucleated cell counts. Here immunoSEQ multiplex PCR was the method, and the copy in TCRdb shows in-frame clones only, minus some. Clone size and the V and J calls come from that table; the DNA yielded D and trimming. The data contain around 300,000 clones, roughly 88% of them singletons. The receptor was isolated from a woman aged 25 to 39 with active or convalescent COVID-19. The specimen was peripheral blood. The chain employs TRBV4-1 and TRBJ2-1; TRBD2 is a possible D gene (6 bases). The CDR3 loop is CASSQLAGTGEQFF. The CDR3 coding sequence is TGCGCCAGCAGCCAATTGGCGGGGACCGGGGAGCAGTTCTTC.